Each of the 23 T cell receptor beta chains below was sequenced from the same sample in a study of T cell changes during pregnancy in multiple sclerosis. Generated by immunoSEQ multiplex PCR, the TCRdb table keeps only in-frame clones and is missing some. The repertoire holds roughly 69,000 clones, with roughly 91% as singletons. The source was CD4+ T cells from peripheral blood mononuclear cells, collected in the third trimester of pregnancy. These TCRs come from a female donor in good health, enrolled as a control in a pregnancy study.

In nucleotides, the CDR3 is TGTGCCAGCAGCTTAGTAACAGGGCTACAAGCTAACTATGGCTACACCTTC. Translated: CASSLVTGLQANYGYTF. V usage is TRBV7-6 and J usage is TRBJ1-2; D may be TRBD1 (6 bases). Trimming left V 1 base short and J 0 bases short, with 15 bases between. The CDR3 is 17 amino acids. The germline CDR1 and CDR2 sequences are SGHVS and FNYEAQ. The full variable domain, in which reference TRBV7-6 and TRBJ1-2 provide the parts outside the CDR3, is GAGVSQSPRYKVTKRGQDVALRCDPISGHVSLYWYRQALGQGPEFLTYFNYEAQQDKSGLPNDRFSAERPEGSISTLTIQRTEQRDSAMYRCASSLVTGLQANYGYTFGSGTRLTVV.

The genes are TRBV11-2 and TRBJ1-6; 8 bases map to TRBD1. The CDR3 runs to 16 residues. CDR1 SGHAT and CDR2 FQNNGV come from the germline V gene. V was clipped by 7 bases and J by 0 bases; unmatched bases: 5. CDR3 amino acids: CASTRTGSSYNSPLHF. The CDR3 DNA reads TGTGCCAGCACGCGGACAGGGAGCTCCTATAATTCACCCCTCCACTTT.

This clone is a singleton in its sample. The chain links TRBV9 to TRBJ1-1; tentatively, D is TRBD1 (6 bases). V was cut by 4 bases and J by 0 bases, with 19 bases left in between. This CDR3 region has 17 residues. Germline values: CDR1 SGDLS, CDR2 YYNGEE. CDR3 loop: CASSPGEGMGMNTEAFF. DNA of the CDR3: TGTGCCAGCAGCCCAGGGGAGGGGATGGGGATGAACACTGAAGCTTTCTTT.

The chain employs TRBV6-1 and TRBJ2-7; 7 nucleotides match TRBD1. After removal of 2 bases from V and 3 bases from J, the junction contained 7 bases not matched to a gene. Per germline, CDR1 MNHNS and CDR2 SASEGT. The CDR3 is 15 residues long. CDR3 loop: CASSEYGAGGYEQYF. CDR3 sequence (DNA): TGTGCCAGCAGTGAATACGGGGCAGGGGGCTACGAGCAGTACTTC.

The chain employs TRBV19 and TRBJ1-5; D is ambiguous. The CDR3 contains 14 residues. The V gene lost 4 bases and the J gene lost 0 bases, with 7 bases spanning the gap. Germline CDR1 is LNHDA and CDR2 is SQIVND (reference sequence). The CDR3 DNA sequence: TGTGCCAGTAGTACAGACAATAGCAATCAGCCCCAGCATTTT. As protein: CASSTDNSNQPQHF.

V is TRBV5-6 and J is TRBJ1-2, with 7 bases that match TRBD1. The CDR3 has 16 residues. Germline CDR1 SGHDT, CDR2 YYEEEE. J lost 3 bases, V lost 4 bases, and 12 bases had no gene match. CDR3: CASSTVGDRGDYGYTF. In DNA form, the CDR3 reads TGTGCCAGCAGCACAGTGGGGGACAGAGGGGACTATGGCTACACCTTC.

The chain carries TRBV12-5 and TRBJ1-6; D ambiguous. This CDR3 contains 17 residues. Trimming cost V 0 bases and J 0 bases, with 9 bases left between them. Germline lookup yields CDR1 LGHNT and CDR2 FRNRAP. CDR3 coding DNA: TGTGCTAGTGGTTTGGTAAACGCGAGCTCCTATAATTCACCCCTCCACTTT. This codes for CASGLVNASSYNSPLHF.

DNA for the CDR3: TGTGCCAGTAGTGGCCGACAGTCTAGGAGCACAGATACGCAGTATTTT. Its translation is CASSGRQSRSTDTQYF. The V and J genes are TRBV19 and TRBJ2-3, with D maybe TRBD1 (5 bases). Germline V gene sequence: CDR1 LNHDA, CDR2 SQIVND (reference sequence). V was pared by 5 bases and J by 0 bases, with 15 bases between. The CDR3 covers 16 residues.

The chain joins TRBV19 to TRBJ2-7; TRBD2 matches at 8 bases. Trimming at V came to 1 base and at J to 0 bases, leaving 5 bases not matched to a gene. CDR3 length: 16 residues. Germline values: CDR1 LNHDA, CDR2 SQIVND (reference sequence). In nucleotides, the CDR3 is TGTGCCAGTAGTATAGCGAGTAGCGGGGACTCCTACGAGCAGTACTTC. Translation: CASSIASSGDSYEQYF.

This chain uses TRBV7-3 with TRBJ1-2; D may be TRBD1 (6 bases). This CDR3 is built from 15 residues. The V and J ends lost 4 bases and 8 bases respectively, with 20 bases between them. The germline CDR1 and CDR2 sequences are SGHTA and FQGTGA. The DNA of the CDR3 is TGTGCCAGCAGCTCAGCCGGGACACTCAATGAGGGCTACACCTTC. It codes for CASSSAGTLNEGYTF.

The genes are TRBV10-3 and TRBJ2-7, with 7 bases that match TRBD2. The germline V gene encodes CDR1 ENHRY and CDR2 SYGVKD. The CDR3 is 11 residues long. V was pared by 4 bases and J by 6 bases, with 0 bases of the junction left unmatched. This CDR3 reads CAISGGGEQYF. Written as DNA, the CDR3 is TGTGCCATCAGTGGCGGGGGCGAGCAGTACTTC.

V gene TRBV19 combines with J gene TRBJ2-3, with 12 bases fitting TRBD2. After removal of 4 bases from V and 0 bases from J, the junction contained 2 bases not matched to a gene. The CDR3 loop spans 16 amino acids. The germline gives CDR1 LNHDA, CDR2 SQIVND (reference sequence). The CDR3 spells CASSTGLAGSTDTQYF. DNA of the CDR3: TGTGCCAGTAGTACCGGACTAGCGGGGAGCACAGATACGCAGTATTTT.

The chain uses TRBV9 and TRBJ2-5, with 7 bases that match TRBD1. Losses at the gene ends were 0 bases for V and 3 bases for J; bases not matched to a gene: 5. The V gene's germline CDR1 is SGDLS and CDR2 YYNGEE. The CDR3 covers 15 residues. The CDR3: CASSVGQGVEETQYF. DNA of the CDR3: TGTGCCAGCAGCGTAGGACAGGGAGTCGAAGAGACCCAGTACTTC. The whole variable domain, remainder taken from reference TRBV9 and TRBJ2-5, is DSGVTQTPKHLITATGQRVTLRCSPRSGDLSVYWYQQSLDQGLQFLIQYYNGEERAKGNILERFSAQQFPDLHSELNLSSLELGDSALYFCASSVGQGVEETQYFGPGTRLLVL.

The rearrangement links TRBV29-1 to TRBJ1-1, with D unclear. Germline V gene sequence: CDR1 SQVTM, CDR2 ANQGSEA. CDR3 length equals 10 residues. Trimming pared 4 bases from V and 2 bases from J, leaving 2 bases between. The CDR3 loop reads CSVANTEAFF. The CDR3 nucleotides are TGCAGCGTTGCAAACACTGAAGCTTTCTTT.

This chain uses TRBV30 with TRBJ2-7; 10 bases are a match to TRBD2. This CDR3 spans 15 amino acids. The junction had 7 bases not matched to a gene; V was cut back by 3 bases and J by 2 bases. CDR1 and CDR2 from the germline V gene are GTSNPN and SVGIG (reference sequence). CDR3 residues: CAWRSLAGEPYEQYF. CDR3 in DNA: TGTGCCTGGAGAAGCCTAGCGGGGGAGCCCTACGAGCAGTACTTC.

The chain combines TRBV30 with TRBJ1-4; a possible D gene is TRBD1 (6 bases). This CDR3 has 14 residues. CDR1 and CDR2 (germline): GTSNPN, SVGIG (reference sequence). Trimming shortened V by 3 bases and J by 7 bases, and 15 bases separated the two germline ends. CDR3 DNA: TGTGCCTGGAGCTGGGGGCCCATGGGTGAAAAACTGTTTTTT. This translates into CAWSWGPMGEKLFF.

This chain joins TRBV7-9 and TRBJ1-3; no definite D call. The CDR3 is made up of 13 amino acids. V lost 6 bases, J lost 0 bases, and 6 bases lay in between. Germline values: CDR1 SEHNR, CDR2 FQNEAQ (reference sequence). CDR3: CASRQSSGNTIYF. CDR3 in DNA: TGTGCCAGCAGACAGAGCTCTGGAAACACCATATATTTT.

CDR3 DNA: TGTGCCAGCAGCCTAGCGGGGGGAGTTTACGAGCAGTACTTC. Residues: CASSLAGGVYEQYF. The V and J genes are TRBV9 and TRBJ2-7, with TRBD2 identical over 11 bases. The CDR3 loop spans 14 amino acids. J was trimmed by 4 bases and V by 4 bases; bases with no gene match: 4. Germline CDR1 and CDR2: SGDLS and YYNGEE.

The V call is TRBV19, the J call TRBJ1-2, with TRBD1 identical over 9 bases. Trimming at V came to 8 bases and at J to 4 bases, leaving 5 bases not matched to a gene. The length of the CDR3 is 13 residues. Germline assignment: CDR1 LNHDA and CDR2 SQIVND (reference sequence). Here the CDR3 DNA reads TGTGCCAGTGGGGACAGGGATAGCTATGGCTACACCTTC. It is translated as CASGDRDSYGYTF. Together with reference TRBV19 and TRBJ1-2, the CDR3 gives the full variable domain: DGGITQSPKYLFRKEGQNVTLSCEQNLNHDAMYWYRQDPGQGLRLIYYSQIVNDFQKGDIAEGYSVSREKKESFPLTVTSAQKNPTAFYLCASGDRDSYGYTFGSGTRLTVV.

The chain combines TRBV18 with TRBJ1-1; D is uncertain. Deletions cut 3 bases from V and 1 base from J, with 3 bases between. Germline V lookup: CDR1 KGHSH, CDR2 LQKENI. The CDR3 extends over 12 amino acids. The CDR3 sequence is CASSPANTEAFF. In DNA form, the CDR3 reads TGTGCCAGCTCACCGGCGAACACTGAAGCTTTCTTT. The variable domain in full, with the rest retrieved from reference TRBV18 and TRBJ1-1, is NAGVMQNPRHLVRRRGQEARLRCSPMKGHSHVYWYRQLPEEGLKFMVYLQKENIIDESGMPKERFSAEFPKEGPSILRIQQVVRGDSAAYFCASSPANTEAFFGQGTRLTVV.

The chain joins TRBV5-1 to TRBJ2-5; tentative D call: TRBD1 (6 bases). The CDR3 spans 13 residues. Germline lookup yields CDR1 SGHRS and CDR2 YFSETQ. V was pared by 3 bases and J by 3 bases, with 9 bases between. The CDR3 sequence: CASSSDREETQYF. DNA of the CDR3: TGCGCCAGCAGCTCGGACAGAGAAGAGACCCAGTACTTC. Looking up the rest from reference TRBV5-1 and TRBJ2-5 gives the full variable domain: KAGVTQTPRYLIKTRGQQVTLSCSPISGHRSVSWYQQTPGQGLQFLFEYFSETQRNKGNFPGRFSGRQFSNSRSEMNVSTLELGDSALYLCASSSDREETQYFGPGTRLLVL.

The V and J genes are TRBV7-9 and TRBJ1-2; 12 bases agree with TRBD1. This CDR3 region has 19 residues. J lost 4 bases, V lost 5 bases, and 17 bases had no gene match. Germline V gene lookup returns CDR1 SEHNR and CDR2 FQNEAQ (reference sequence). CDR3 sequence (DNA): TGTGCCAGCAGCGCGGCCCCCCGGGACAGGGGGCCGGGTGGCTATGGCTACACCTTC. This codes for CASSAAPRDRGPGGYGYTF.

As DNA, the CDR3 is TGTGCCAGCTCCGGGACAGGGTATCAGCCCCAGCATTTT. It yields the protein CASSGTGYQPQHF. The chain combines TRBV18 with TRBJ1-5; 9 nucleotides match TRBD1. The V gene's germline CDR1 is KGHSH and CDR2 LQKENI. This CDR3 is built from 13 residues. Trimming removed 6 bases from V and 5 bases from J; junction bases left unmatched: 2.